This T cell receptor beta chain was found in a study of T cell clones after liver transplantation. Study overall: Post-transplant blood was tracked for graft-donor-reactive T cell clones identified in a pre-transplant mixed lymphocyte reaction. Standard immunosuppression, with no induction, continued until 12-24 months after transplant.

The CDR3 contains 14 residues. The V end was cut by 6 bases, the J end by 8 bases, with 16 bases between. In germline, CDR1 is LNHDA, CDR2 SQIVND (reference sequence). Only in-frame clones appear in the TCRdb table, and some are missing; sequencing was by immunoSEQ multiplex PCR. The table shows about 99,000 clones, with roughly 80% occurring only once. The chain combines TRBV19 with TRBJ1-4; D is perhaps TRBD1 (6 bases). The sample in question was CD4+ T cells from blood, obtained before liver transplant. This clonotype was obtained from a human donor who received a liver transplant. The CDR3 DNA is TGTGCCAGTAGCCCTTATCAGGGGAACGAAAAACTGTTTTTT. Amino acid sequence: CASSPYQGNEKLFF. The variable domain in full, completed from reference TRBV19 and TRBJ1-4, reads DGGITQSPKYLFRKEGQNVTLSCEQNLNHDAMYWYRQDPGQGLRLIYYSQIVNDFQKGDIAEGYSVSREKKESFPLTVTSAQKNPTAFYLCASSPYQGNEKLFFGSGTQLSVL.